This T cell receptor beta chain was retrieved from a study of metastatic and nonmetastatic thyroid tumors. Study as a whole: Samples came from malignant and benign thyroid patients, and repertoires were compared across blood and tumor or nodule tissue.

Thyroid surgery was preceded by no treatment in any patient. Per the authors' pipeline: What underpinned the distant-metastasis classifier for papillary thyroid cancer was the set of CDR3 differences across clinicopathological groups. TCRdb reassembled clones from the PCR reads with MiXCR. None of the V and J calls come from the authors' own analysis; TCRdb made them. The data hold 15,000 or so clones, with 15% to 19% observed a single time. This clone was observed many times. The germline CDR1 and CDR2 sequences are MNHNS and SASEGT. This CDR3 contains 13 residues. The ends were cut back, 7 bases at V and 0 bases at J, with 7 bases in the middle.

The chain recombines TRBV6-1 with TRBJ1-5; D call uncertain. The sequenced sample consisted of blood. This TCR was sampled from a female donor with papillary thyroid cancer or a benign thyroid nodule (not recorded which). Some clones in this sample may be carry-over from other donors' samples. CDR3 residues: CASNSYSNQPQHF. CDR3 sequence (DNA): TGTGCCAGCAATAGTTATAGCAATCAGCCCCAGCATTTT.